Listed here are 16 T cell receptor beta chains from one sample, sequenced in a study of shared clonotypes between healthy human individuals. Positive CCR7 selection of CD45RO-negative cells yielded the naive CD8 cells, and terminally differentiated effector memory CD45RA+ cells were excluded. Clones were sequenced by immunoSEQ multiplex PCR, and TCRdb holds only the in-frame ones, with some missing. The table has about 2.2 million clones, around 95% seen once. Sample: naive CD8+ T cells from PBMCs. Receptors originate from a man between 18 and 29 years old in good health. Some clones in this sample may be carry-over from other donors' samples.

The chain uses TRBV27 and TRBJ1-4; 7 nucleotides line up with TRBD1. The CDR3 runs 15 residues. In germline, CDR1 is MNHEY, CDR2 SMNVEV (reference sequence). The trim removed 0 bases at V and 10 bases at J, leaving 8 bases unmatched. CDR3 coding DNA: TGTGCCAGCAGTTTATCTGGGACAGCGTTCGCAAAACTGTTTTTT. Its protein product is CASSLSGTAFAKLFF.

This chain joins TRBV19 and TRBJ2-1; weak D call: TRBD2 (5 bases). The CDR3 covers 14 residues. V gave up 5 bases and J gave up 2 bases, with 10 bases separating them. The germline gives CDR1 LNHDA, CDR2 SQIVND (reference sequence). CDR3 sequence: CASSLDYTYNEQFF. CDR3 DNA sequence: TGTGCCAGTAGTCTCGACTATACCTACAATGAGCAGTTCTTC.

This clone has only one observation. The V gene is TRBV15, the J gene TRBJ1-3; D is unresolved. CDR1 and CDR2 from the germline V gene are LNHNV and YYDKDF (reference sequence). V was clipped by 1 base and J by 4 bases, with 11 bases between them. The CDR3 length is 15 residues. DNA for the CDR3: TGTGCCACCAGCAGAGGATCGTCCGGAGGAAACACCATATATTTT. Its protein is CATSRGSSGGNTIYF.

The chain links TRBV7-3 to TRBJ2-2; no clear D gene. Germline assignment: CDR1 SGHTA and CDR2 FQGTGA. The CDR3 is made up of 13 amino acids. The V gene lost 6 bases and the J gene lost 1 base, with 6 bases spanning the gap. The CDR3 sequence: CASRTENTGELFF. The CDR3 nucleotides read TGTGCCAGCAGAACCGAGAACACCGGGGAGCTGTTTTTT. Full variable domain (missing parts from reference TRBV7-3 and TRBJ2-2): GAGVSQTPSNKVTEKGKYVELRCDPISGHTALYWYRQSLGQGPEFLIYFQGTGAADDSGLPNDRFFAVRPEGSVSTLKIQRTERGDSAVYLCASRTENTGELFFGEGSRLTVL.

V usage is TRBV19 and J usage is TRBJ2-3, with D perhaps TRBD1 (7 bases). The CDR3 loop spans 13 amino acids. V was trimmed by 8 bases and J by 4 bases, leaving 13 bases between them. Germline lookup yields CDR1 LNHDA and CDR2 SQIVND (reference sequence). CDR3: CASQGGWPDTQYF. CDR3 DNA: TGTGCCAGTCAGGGGGGTTGGCCAGATACGCAGTATTTT.

The rearrangement links TRBV5-6 to TRBJ2-5, with D unresolved. CDR1 is SGHDT and CDR2 is YYEEEE in the germline V gene. This CDR3 has 14 residues. The V end was cut by 0 bases, the J end by 5 bases, with 11 bases between. CDR3: CASSLARLRETQYF. CDR3 nucleotide sequence: TGTGCCAGCAGCTTGGCCCGGCTCCGGGAGACCCAGTACTTC. Drawing the rest from reference TRBV5-6 and TRBJ2-5, the complete variable domain is DAGVTQSPTHLIKTRGQQVTLRCSPKSGHDTVSWYQQALGQGPQFIFQYYEEEERQRGNFPDRFSGHQFPNYSSELNVNALLLGDSALYLCASSLARLRETQYFGPGTRLLVL.

Of note for this clone: The germline gene is not matched at one end of the junction; a read error may be the cause. The V call is TRBV10-3, the J call TRBJ2-7; 13 bases line up with TRBD2. This CDR3 comprises 16 residues. Germline CDR1 and CDR2: ENHRY and SYGVKD. This chain's CDR3 is CAVSEGLGLAGYEQYF. CDR3 nucleotide sequence: TGTGCCGTCAGTGAGGGATTGGGACTAGCGGGATACGAGCAGTACTTC.

This rearrangement joins TRBV29-1 to TRBJ1-2, with a weak D call TRBD1 (5 bases). CDR1 is SQVTM, CDR2 ANQGSEA, per germline. This CDR3 contains 15 residues. Trimming took off 6 bases at V and 0 bases at J, with 17 bases between the two ends. The CDR3 region has the DNA TGCAGCGTCCGGCCTGGGGGAGGGTCTAACTATGGCTACACCTTC. It specifies CSVRPGGGSNYGYTF.

The V and J genes are TRBV4-3 and TRBJ2-3, with TRBD2 matching 7 bases. This CDR3 spans 16 amino acids. Germline loops: CDR1 LGHNA, CDR2 YSLEER. The V gene end was trimmed by 0 bases and the J gene end by 5 bases; junction bases not matched to a gene: 8. CDR3: CASSQDGAGEGDTQYF. The CDR3 coding sequence is TGCGCCAGCAGCCAAGATGGGGCGGGAGAAGGAGATACGCAGTATTTT.

The chain combines TRBV9 with TRBJ2-7; TRBD2 agrees at 8 bases. Trimming at V came to 4 bases and at J to 2 bases, leaving 5 bases not matched to a gene. The CDR3 covers 14 residues. Looked up from germline, CDR1 is SGDLS and CDR2 is YYNGEE. The CDR3 DNA reads as TGTGCCAGCAGCCTCGGGGGGGAGACCTACGAGCAGTACTTC. Translating it yields CASSLGGETYEQYF.

This chain uses TRBV13 with TRBJ2-1; 10 nucleotides line up with TRBD2. J was trimmed by 15 bases and V by 3 bases; bases with no gene match: 8. Looked up from germline, CDR1 is PRHDT and CDR2 is FYEKMQ (reference sequence). The CDR3 contains 13 residues. CDR3 coding DNA: TGTGCCAGCAGCTTTTCTCTAGCGGGAGTCCGGTTCTTC. It codes for CASSFSLAGVRFF. The full variable domain, completed using reference TRBV13 and TRBJ2-1, is AAGVIQSPRHLIKEKRETATLKCYPIPRHDTVYWYQQGPGQDPQFLISFYEKMQSDKGSIPDRFSAQQFSDYHSELNMSSLELGDSALYFCASSFSLAGVRFFGPGTRLTVL.

The chain joins TRBV5-6 to TRBJ2-3; no firm D call. The CDR3 length is 16 residues. Trimming removed 4 bases from V and 0 bases from J, with 15 bases in between. In germline, CDR1 is SGHDT, CDR2 YYEEEE. The CDR3 loop is CASSSRFYTSTDTQYF. The DNA of the CDR3 is TGTGCCAGCAGCAGCCGGTTTTACACTAGCACAGATACGCAGTATTTT.

This chain links TRBV27 with TRBJ2-2, with 7 bases that match TRBD1. The CDR3 covers 16 residues. Trimming at V came to 5 bases and at J to 0 bases, leaving 6 bases not matched to a gene. The V gene's germline CDR1 is MNHEY and CDR2 SMNVEV (reference sequence). DNA of the CDR3: TGTGCCAGCAGTCAACAGGGGCCACCGAACACCGGGGAGCTGTTTTTT. Encoded protein: CASSQQGPPNTGELFF.

A single count supports this clone. The identical CDR3 is also encoded by other nucleotide sequences in the sample. The V call is TRBV6-5, the J call TRBJ1-1; D unclear. The V end lost 2 bases, the J end lost 1 base, and 5 bases lay between the germline ends. The V gene's germline CDR1 is MNHEY and CDR2 SVGAGI. This CDR3 contains 13 residues. The CDR3 loop is CASSYGGNTEAFF. CDR3 coding DNA: TGTGCCAGCAGTTACGGCGGGAACACTGAAGCTTTCTTT.

V is TRBV7-9 and J is TRBJ2-7; D is uncertain. The CDR3 is 15 amino acids. Germline V gives CDR1 SEHNR, CDR2 FQNEAQ (reference sequence). Trimming took off 1 base at V and 5 bases at J, with 15 bases between the two ends. This chain's CDR3 is CASSLESYLPNEQYF. CDR3 in DNA: TGTGCCAGCAGCTTAGAAAGTTACCTACCGAACGAGCAGTACTTC.

Details on this clone: The same CDR3 is also encoded by other DNA sequences in this sample. The genes are TRBV10-3 and TRBJ2-7, with 7 positions matching TRBD1. Trimming removed 0 bases from V and 2 bases from J; junction bases left unmatched: 4. This CDR3 is built from 15 residues. Germline values: CDR1 ENHRY, CDR2 SYGVKD. CDR3 protein: CAISESMGQTYEQYF. The CDR3 coding sequence is TGTGCCATCAGTGAGTCTATGGGACAGACCTACGAGCAGTACTTC.